Each of the 22 T cell receptor beta chains below was sequenced from the same sample in a study of cytomegalovirus exposure and HLA in healthy donors. A multiplex PCR was run with 60 Vbeta primers and 13 Jbeta primers. The data were produced by immunoSEQ multiplex PCR, yet TCRdb's version contains in-frame clones alone and is incomplete. The repertoire consists of 55,000 to 80,000 clones, with over 75% occurring once and the leading ten covering around 10%. Sequencing was carried out using PBMCs. These receptors were collected from a female donor in good health and CMV-seronegative.

The CDR3 region is CASSVGQRNNSPLHF. In DNA, the CDR3 is TGTGCCAGCAGCGTAGGGCAGCGGAATAATTCACCCCTCCACTTT. V and J are TRBV9 and TRBJ1-6; no firm D call. Trimming removed 0 bases from V and 5 bases from J, with 9 bases in between. The germline V gene has CDR1 SGDLS and CDR2 YYNGEE. The CDR3 spans 15 residues.

The rearrangement uses TRBV7-2 and TRBJ2-2, with 10 nucleotides matching TRBD2. Trimming took 5 bases from V and 6 from J; bases not matched to a gene: 6. The V gene's germline CDR1 is SGHTA and CDR2 FQGNSA. The CDR3 extends over 15 amino acids. This chain's CDR3 is CASSRGTSVAGELFF. DNA for the CDR3: TGTGCCAGCAGCCGCGGGACTAGCGTAGCCGGGGAGCTGTTTTTT.

The rearrangement joins TRBV5-6 to TRBJ2-3; a weak D match, TRBD2 (5 bases). The germline V gene has CDR1 SGHDT and CDR2 YYEEEE. The V and J ends lost 4 bases and 0 bases respectively, with 18 bases between them. The CDR3 contains 17 residues. CDR3 in DNA: TGTGCCAGCAGCCAGAATATCCTATCGGGGAGCACAGATACGCAGTATTTT. Translated: CASSQNILSGSTDTQYF.

The CDR3 reads CASSFSGTDTQYF. For the CDR3, the DNA is TGTGCCAGCAGCTTTAGCGGCACAGATACGCAGTATTTT. The chain employs TRBV7-6 and TRBJ2-3; possibly TRBD2 for D (5 bases). The CDR3 contains 13 residues. Between the trimmed V and J ends, which lost 3 bases and 1 base, there was a span of 5 bases. Germline values: CDR1 SGHVS, CDR2 FNYEAQ.

The rearrangement joins TRBV6-1 to TRBJ1-5; D remains ambiguous. Trimming pared 4 bases from V and 2 bases from J, leaving 9 bases between. The CDR3 has 14 amino acids. The germline CDR1 and CDR2 sequences are MNHNS and SASEGT. CDR3 sequence reads: CASSGGLGNQPQHF. Written as DNA, the CDR3 is TGTGCCAGCAGTGGAGGGCTCGGCAATCAGCCCCAGCATTTT.

This chain links TRBV9 with TRBJ2-7; D is unclear. Germline CDR1 is SGDLS and CDR2 is YYNGEE. V lost 0 bases and J lost 2, with 9 bases in between. The CDR3 loop spans 14 amino acids. The CDR3 nucleotides are TGTGCCAGCAGCGTAGAGGCAGGAACCTACGAGCAGTACTTC. This codes for CASSVEAGTYEQYF.

The rearrangement uses TRBV9 and TRBJ2-7; possibly TRBD2 for D (6 bases). V was clipped by 1 base and J by 7 bases, with 21 bases between them. Germline lookup yields CDR1 SGDLS and CDR2 YYNGEE. The CDR3 is 16 amino acids. As DNA, the CDR3 is TGTGCCAGCAGCGTAAGGTCGGGGAGGACGGCCCGAGAGCAGTACTTC. Translating it yields CASSVRSGRTAREQYF.

The CDR3: CSVAFAGPYEQYF. Written as DNA, the CDR3 is TGCAGCGTTGCCTTCGCAGGTCCCTACGAGCAGTACTTC. This chain joins TRBV29-1 and TRBJ2-7, with D uncertain. This CDR3 is 13 amino acids long. Looked up from germline, CDR1 is SQVTM and CDR2 is ANQGSEA. Trimming stripped 4 bases from V and 2 bases from J, with 12 bases between.

The chain links TRBV12-5 to TRBJ2-5; perhaps TRBD2 as D (6 bases). Trimming took off 6 bases at V and 5 bases at J, with 16 bases between the two ends. The CDR3 consists of 14 residues. The germline V gene encodes CDR1 LGHNT and CDR2 FRNRAP. CDR3 coding DNA: TGTGCTAGTGGAATAGCGGCGTCGGGGGAGACCCAGTACTTC. It specifies CASGIAASGETQYF.

In this sample, this clone turned up once. The gene calls are TRBV29-1 and TRBJ2-5; possible D gene TRBD2, 7 bases. Germline V gives CDR1 SQVTM, CDR2 ANQGSEA. V lost 7 bases and J 0 bases, leaving 18 bases between the germline ends. The CDR3 loop spans 15 amino acids. CDR3 sequence reads: CSGARGALYQETQYF. The CDR3 region has the DNA TGCAGCGGGGCCCGGGGGGCCCTTTACCAAGAGACCCAGTACTTC.

V is TRBV5-6 and J is TRBJ1-2; TRBD1 aligns across 9 bases. The CDR3 extends over 14 amino acids. CDR1 and CDR2 (germline): SGHDT, YYEEEE. Losses at the gene ends were 5 bases for V and 8 bases for J; bases not matched to a gene: 10. The CDR3 DNA reads as TGTGCCAGCAGTTTGACACAGGGGGCAGAGGGCTACACCTTC. Protein sequence: CASSLTQGAEGYTF.

The J gene is TRBJ1-6, the V gene TRBV30, with 9 bases that match TRBD1. Germline CDR1 GTSNPN, CDR2 SVGIG (reference sequence). The length of the CDR3 is 14 residues. The J segment lost 9 bases and the V segment lost 2 bases, leaving 5 bases of the junction unmatched. The CDR3 bases are TGTGCCTGGAGTCGGGGACAGGGTTTTTCACCCCTCCACTTT. Its protein product is CAWSRGQGFSPLHF.

The J gene is TRBJ2-5, the V gene TRBV5-1; tentatively, D is TRBD1 (6 bases). CDR3 length equals 15 residues. Per the germline V gene, CDR1 is SGHRS and CDR2 is YFSETQ. V dropped 4 bases and J dropped 4 bases, with 17 bases sitting between them. This CDR3 is CASSKERGNRETQYF. In nucleotides, the CDR3 is TGCGCCAGCAGCAAAGAGAGGGGGAATCGAGAGACCCAGTACTTC.

This clone came up once. The CDR3, as DNA: TGTGCCAGCAGCCCAAACGGGGGATACGAGCAGTACTTC. Translating gives CASSPNGGYEQYF. V gene TRBV7-2 combines with J gene TRBJ2-7, with a tentative D call TRBD2 (6 bases). V lost 5 bases and J lost 4, with 12 bases in between. Germline V CDR1 and CDR2: SGHTA, FQGNSA. The CDR3 spans 13 residues.

This clone was observed a single time. The chain is built from TRBV28 and TRBJ1-1; D unclear. V dropped 2 bases and J dropped 6 bases, with 13 bases sitting between them. Germline CDR1 MDHEN, CDR2 SYDVKM. This CDR3 contains 14 residues. In nucleotides, the CDR3 is TGTGCCAGCAGTTTACCCCCTCCGGTGGCTGAAGCTTTCTTT. Amino acids: CASSLPPPVAEAFF.

Comment on this clone: The junction departs from the called germline gene at one end, perhaps through a read error. J is TRBJ1-2 and V is TRBV7-9; TRBD1 aligns across 10 bases. CDR1 and CDR2 (germline): SEHNR, FQNEAQ (reference sequence). CDR3 length: 16 amino acids. CDR3 sequence reads: CSSSLGGQGMDYGYTF. The CDR3 DNA reads as TGTTCCAGCAGCTTAGGGGGACAGGGGATGGACTATGGCTACACCTTC. Full variable domain (remainder filled in from reference TRBV7-9 and TRBJ1-2): DTGVSQNPRHKITKRGQNVTFRCDPISEHNRLYWYRQTLGQGPEFLTYFQNEAQLEKSRLLSDRFSAERPKGSFSTLEIQRTEQGDSAMYLCSSSLGGQGMDYGYTFGSGTRLTVV.

The V call is TRBV18, the J call TRBJ1-3; 10 nucleotides align to TRBD1. V lost 3 bases, J lost 0 bases, and 5 bases stayed unmatched. The CDR3 is 17 amino acids. CDR1 is KGHSH, CDR2 LQKENI, per germline. Here the CDR3 DNA reads TGTGCCAGCTCACCTCGGACAGGGGGTAGCTCTGGAAACACCATATATTTT. It specifies CASSPRTGGSSGNTIYF.

The rearrangement uses TRBV6-1 and TRBJ1-1; possibly TRBD1 for D (6 bases). The CDR3 is 14 amino acids. The germline CDR1 and CDR2 sequences are MNHNS and SASEGT. V was cut by 4 bases and J by 0 bases, with 9 bases left in between. CDR3 loop: CASSAQGMNTEAFF. The CDR3 coding sequence is TGTGCCAGCAGTGCGCAGGGGATGAACACTGAAGCTTTCTTT.

The chain carries TRBV7-2 and TRBJ1-5, with D possibly matching TRBD1 (5 bases). The ends were cut back, 5 bases at V and 6 bases at J, with 17 bases in the middle. The CDR3 totals 15 residues. The germline CDR1 and CDR2 sequences are SGHTA and FQGNSA. The CDR3 DNA sequence: TGTGCCAGCAGCCCAACGGCAGGGTCACCTCAGCCCCAGCATTTT. Its translation: CASSPTAGSPQPQHF.

The CDR3 here is CASSPLAASNTGELFF. The DNA for the CDR3 is TGCGCCAGCAGCCCACTAGCGGCTTCGAACACCGGGGAGCTGTTTTTT. The J gene is TRBJ2-2, the V gene TRBV5-1, with 8 bases aligning to TRBD2. V lost 4 bases, J lost 0 bases, and 5 bases stayed unmatched. Germline-derived CDR1 and CDR2 are SGHRS and YFSETQ. CDR3 size: 16 residues.

The chain is built from TRBV10-1 and TRBJ2-7, with TRBD1 identical over 10 bases. The germline V gene encodes CDR1 WNHNN and CDR2 SYGVQD (reference sequence). Losses at the gene ends were 6 bases for V and 9 bases for J; bases not matched to a gene: 11. This CDR3 has 14 amino acids. The CDR3 protein is CASSGDRGSSRQYF. In DNA form, the CDR3 reads TGCGCCAGCAGCGGGGACAGGGGCTCCTCGAGGCAGTACTTC.

V is TRBV7-9 and J is TRBJ1-4; no clear D. The CDR3 sequence is 15 residues long. The ends were cut back, 1 base at V and 5 bases at J, with 11 bases in the middle. CDR1 and CDR2 (germline): SEHNR, FQNEAQ (reference sequence). The CDR3 nucleotides are TGTGCCAGCAGCTTAGGCGTCGCCGAAAATGAAAAACTGTTTTTT. Translating it yields CASSLGVAENEKLFF.